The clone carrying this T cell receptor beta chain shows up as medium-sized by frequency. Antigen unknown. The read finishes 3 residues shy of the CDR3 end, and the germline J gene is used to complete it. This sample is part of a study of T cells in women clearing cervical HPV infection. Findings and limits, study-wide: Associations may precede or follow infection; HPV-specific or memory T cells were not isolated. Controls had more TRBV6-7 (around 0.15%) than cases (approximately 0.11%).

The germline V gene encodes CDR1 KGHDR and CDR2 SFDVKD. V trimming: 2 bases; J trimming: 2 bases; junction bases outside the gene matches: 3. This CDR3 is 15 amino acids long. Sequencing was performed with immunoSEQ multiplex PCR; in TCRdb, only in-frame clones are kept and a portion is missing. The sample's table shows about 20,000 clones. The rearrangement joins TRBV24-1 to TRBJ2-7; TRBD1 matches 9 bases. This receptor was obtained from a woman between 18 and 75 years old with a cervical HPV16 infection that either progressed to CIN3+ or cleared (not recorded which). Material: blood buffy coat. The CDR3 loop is CATSDSRTGAYEQYF. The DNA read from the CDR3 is TGTGCCACCAGTGATTCCCGGACAGGGGCCTACGAG.